A selection of T cell receptor beta chains follows, all from one sample in a study of blood T cell repertoires in COVID-19. TCRdb's copy holds only in-frame clones and misses some; the assay was immunoSEQ multiplex PCR. Here the sample spans fewer than 600,000 clones, 89% being singletons. The sequenced material came from peripheral blood. These receptors were taken from a man aged 18 to 30 with COVID-19, enrolled during active disease. CDR3s include the opening cysteine and the closing phenylalanine or tryptophan. A D gene is named only where the DNA matches it firmly. Size tells how often a clone was seen (once, few, many) or the class of an expanded clone, and some rows leave it out.

v_call: TRBV6-5
j_call: TRBJ2-6
d_call: .
clone_size: once
cdr3_nt: TGTGCCAGCAGTTACGACACCTCTGGGGCCAACGTCCTGACTTTC
cdr3_aa: CASSYDTSGANVLTF

v_call: TRBV11-3
j_call: TRBJ2-5
d_call: TRBD2
clone_size: many
cdr3_nt: TGTGCCAGCAGCTTAGGCTTTCTAGCGGGGGAAGAGACCCAGTACTTC
cdr3_aa: CASSLGFLAGEETQYF

v_call: TRBV5-4
j_call: TRBJ1-2
d_call: .
clone_size: once
cdr3_nt: TGTGCCAGCAGCTCTGGGGGGTGGGTGTCAAGCGGGTATGGCTACACCTTC
cdr3_aa: CASSSGGWVSSGYGYTF

v_call: TRBV5-4
j_call: TRBJ1-4
d_call: TRBD1
clone_size: .
cdr3_nt: TGTGCCAGCAGCTTGTCGCCAGGGGGAACTGAAAAACTGTTTTTT
cdr3_aa: CASSLSPGGTEKLFF

v_call: TRBV24-1
j_call: TRBJ2-2
d_call: .
clone_size: .
cdr3_nt: TGTGCCACCAGTTCTGTGGGCCCGAACACCGGGGAGCTGTTTTTT
cdr3_aa: CATSSVGPNTGELFF

v_call: TRBV5-4
j_call: TRBJ2-7
d_call: TRBD1
clone_size: few
cdr3_nt: TGTGCCAGCAGCCCCTTTAGGGGACAGGGAGACTACGAGCAGTACTTC
cdr3_aa: CASSPFRGQGDYEQYF

v_call: TRBV27
j_call: TRBJ1-1
d_call: TRBD1
clone_size: .
cdr3_nt: TGTGCCAGCAGTTTCGACAGGGCAAACACTGAAGCTTTCTTT
cdr3_aa: CASSFDRANTEAFF

v_call: TRBV6-6
j_call: TRBJ2-7
d_call: TRBD1
clone_size: .
cdr3_nt: TGTGCCAGCAGTCATCCGGGACAGGGGAACGAGCAGTACTTC
cdr3_aa: CASSHPGQGNEQYF

v_call: TRBV4-1
j_call: TRBJ2-1
d_call: .
clone_size: .
cdr3_nt: TGCGCCAGCAGCCAAGATTTTTTGGGACAAGGTAGCTCCTACAATGAGCAGTTCTTC
cdr3_aa: CASSQDFLGQGSSYNEQFF

v_call: TRBV5-1
j_call: TRBJ2-2
d_call: .
clone_size: .
cdr3_nt: TGCGCCAGCAGATTTCAGGGCGGAAACACCGGGGAGCTGTTTTTT
cdr3_aa: CASRFQGGNTGELFF

v_call: TRBV5-1
j_call: TRBJ2-1
d_call: TRBD2
clone_size: .
cdr3_nt: TGCGCCAGCAGCTTGGCCCCGGGACTAGCGACCAATGAGCAGTTCTTC
cdr3_aa: CASSLAPGLATNEQFF

v_call: TRBV29-1
j_call: TRBJ1-4
d_call: TRBD1
clone_size: .
cdr3_nt: TGCAGCGTCCGGGACAGGGGTAGGACTAATGAAAAACTGTTTTTT
cdr3_aa: CSVRDRGRTNEKLFF

v_call: TRBV28
j_call: TRBJ1-2
d_call: .
clone_size: .
cdr3_nt: TGTGCCAGCAGTTTGACGGGTAACTATGGCTACACCTTC
cdr3_aa: CASSLTGNYGYTF

v_call: TRBV19
j_call: TRBJ1-2
d_call: TRBD1
clone_size: .
cdr3_nt: TGTGCCAGCCACAACCCAGGGGGTGGCTATGGCTACACCTTC
cdr3_aa: CASHNPGGGYGYTF

v_call: TRBV7-8
j_call: TRBJ2-7
d_call: TRBD1
clone_size: .
cdr3_nt: TGTGCCAGCAGCTTTGGGACAGGGTCCCACGAGCAGTACTTC
cdr3_aa: CASSFGTGSHEQYF

v_call: TRBV5-1
j_call: TRBJ2-5
d_call: TRBD2
clone_size: .
cdr3_nt: TGCGCCAGCAGCCCCAGAGGGAGGGGAGAGACCCAGTACTTC
cdr3_aa: CASSPRGRGETQYF

v_call: TRBV28
j_call: TRBJ1-6
d_call: TRBD1
clone_size: .
cdr3_nt: TGTGCCAGCAGATCGACAGGGGTGAATTCACCCCTCCACTTT
cdr3_aa: CASRSTGVNSPLHF

v_call: TRBV7-6
j_call: TRBJ2-3
d_call: TRBD2
clone_size: .
cdr3_nt: TGTGCCAGCAGCTCCACCCCAGCGGGGGGTACGGATACGCAGTATTTT
cdr3_aa: CASSSTPAGGTDTQYF

v_call: TRBV2
j_call: TRBJ1-1
d_call: .
clone_size: .
cdr3_nt: TGTGCCAGCAGTCGGGTACCCACTGAAGCTTTCTTT
cdr3_aa: CASSRVPTEAFF

v_call: TRBV11-2
j_call: TRBJ2-4
d_call: .
clone_size: .
cdr3_nt: TGTGCCAGCAGCGAGGGAAACCGGGACACCGACTTCAATAACATTCAGTACTTC
cdr3_aa: CASSEGNRDTDFNNIQYF

v_call: TRBV27
j_call: TRBJ2-1
d_call: .
clone_size: once
cdr3_nt: TGTGCCAGCAGCTCCGGACTAACCTACAATGAGCAGTTCTTC
cdr3_aa: CASSSGLTYNEQFF

v_call: TRBV27
j_call: TRBJ1-6
d_call: .
clone_size: .
cdr3_nt: TGTGCCAGCAGTTTATCATGGGTTCGGCGGGGTGTCGATAATTCACCCCTCCACTTT
cdr3_aa: CASSLSWVRRGVDNSPLHF

v_call: TRBV2
j_call: TRBJ1-5
d_call: TRBD1
clone_size: .
cdr3_nt: TGTGCCAGCAGTGAAATGTTCAGGGGGTCTCAGCCCCAGCATTTT
cdr3_aa: CASSEMFRGSQPQHF

v_call: TRBV27
j_call: TRBJ2-7
d_call: TRBD2
clone_size: .
cdr3_nt: TGTGCCAGCAGGGGACTAGCGATATACGAGCAGTACTTC
cdr3_aa: CASRGLAIYEQYF

v_call: TRBV10-1
j_call: TRBJ1-4
d_call: .
clone_size: .
cdr3_nt: TGCGCCAGCAGAGCAGGCCTTAATGAAAAACTGTTTTTT
cdr3_aa: CASRAGLNEKLFF

v_call: TRBV5-1
j_call: TRBJ1-1
d_call: TRBD1
clone_size: once
cdr3_nt: TGCGCCAGCAGCTTAACGGACAGGTACGAAGCTTTCTTT
cdr3_aa: CASSLTDRYEAFF

v_call: TRBV13
j_call: TRBJ1-1
d_call: TRBD1
clone_size: once
cdr3_nt: TGTGCCAGCAGCCCCGGGACAGTGAACACTGAAGCTTTCTTT
cdr3_aa: CASSPGTVNTEAFF

v_call: TRBV12-1
j_call: TRBJ2-1
d_call: .
clone_size: .
cdr3_nt: TGTGCCAGCAGCCCCCAGTACAATGAGCAGTTCTTC
cdr3_aa: CASSPQYNEQFF

v_call: TRBV4-2
j_call: TRBJ2-7
d_call: .
clone_size: .
cdr3_nt: TGTGCGAGCAGTCAGGGGGTAGCGGGGTCGACTAGCTCCTACGAGCAGTACTTC
cdr3_aa: CASSQGVAGSTSSYEQYF

v_call: TRBV6-5
j_call: TRBJ1-2
d_call: .
clone_size: .
cdr3_nt: TGTGCCAGCCGGGGTCTTAACTATGGCTACACCTTC
cdr3_aa: CASRGLNYGYTF

v_call: TRBV19
j_call: TRBJ2-2
d_call: TRBD1
clone_size: .
cdr3_nt: TGTGCCAGTAGTATACTCAGGGGGCTGAACTACCCCGGGGAGCTGTTTTTT
cdr3_aa: CASSILRGLNYPGELFF

v_call: TRBV6-5
j_call: TRBJ2-7
d_call: TRBD1
clone_size: .
cdr3_nt: TGTGCCAGCAGGCTTACAGGGGACCGCTACGAGCAGTACTTC
cdr3_aa: CASRLTGDRYEQYF

v_call: TRBV19
j_call: TRBJ1-1
d_call: TRBD1
clone_size: .
cdr3_nt: TGTGCCAGTACCCGACAGGGAAACACTGAAGCTTTCTTT
cdr3_aa: CASTRQGNTEAFF

v_call: TRBV18
j_call: TRBJ2-1
d_call: TRBD2
clone_size: .
cdr3_nt: TGTGCCAGCTCACCACCGTCGGGAGGCGGGTTTTACAATGAGCAGTTCTTC
cdr3_aa: CASSPPSGGGFYNEQFF

v_call: TRBV6-5
j_call: TRBJ2-5
d_call: TRBD2
clone_size: .
cdr3_nt: TGTGCCAGCAGTTACGGATTTAGCGGGGGCGAGACCCAGTACTTC
cdr3_aa: CASSYGFSGGETQYF

v_call: TRBV5-1
j_call: TRBJ2-1
d_call: TRBD2
clone_size: .
cdr3_nt: TGCGCCAGCAGCTTAATCAAGACTAGCGGGAGCAATGAGCAGTTCTTC
cdr3_aa: CASSLIKTSGSNEQFF

v_call: TRBV25-1
j_call: TRBJ1-5
d_call: .
clone_size: .
cdr3_nt: TGTGCCAGCAGTGAATTTCTCACAGTCTATAGCAATCAGCCCCAGCATTTT
cdr3_aa: CASSEFLTVYSNQPQHF

v_call: TRBV7-8
j_call: TRBJ1-2
d_call: .
clone_size: once
cdr3_nt: TGTGCCAGCAGCTTATCCCGGGCAGGGCAGAAATCAGGCTACACCTTC
cdr3_aa: CASSLSRAGQKSGYTF